This TCR beta chain is from a study of blood T cell repertoires in COVID-19. Study background: There were acute and convalescent COVID-19 samples, and they came from the United States, Italy and Spain. The cDNA or gDNA used as material had been derived from T cells, B-cell-depleted T cells, or PBMCs.

CDR3 size: 14 residues. With 1 base removed from V and 6 bases from J, the gap between germline ends came to 10 bases. Germline CDR1 reads LGHNT; CDR2 reads FRNRAP. Per the authors' pipeline: Reference gene primer amplification yielded estimated nucleated cell counts. The data were produced by immunoSEQ multiplex PCR, yet TCRdb's version contains in-frame clones alone and is incomplete. V and J calls and clone size are copied from that table; D and trimming were computed from the DNA. Of approximately 190,000 clones listed, around 90% are singletons. Sequenced input: peripheral blood. This sequence joins TRBV12-5 and TRBJ1-5; unclear D gene. This TCR was sampled from a man aged 40-55 years with active or convalescent COVID-19. As DNA, the CDR3 is TGTGCTAGTGGTTTGGGTGCGGGGTTTCAGCCCCAGCATTTT. It codes for CASGLGAGFQPQHF.